The rows below give T cell receptor beta chains drawn from one sample of a study of blood T cells in healthy people across ages. TCRdb reprocessed the 5' RACE reads via MiXCR and lists one record per CDR3 protein. Among around 800,000 distinct CDR3 sequences listed, roughly 25% were seen once. The same sample was also studied in work on T cells of mothers and their children.

Sequencing was performed on blood. Receptors originate from a boy aged 10-17 years in good health. CDR3s include the opening cysteine and the closing phenylalanine or tryptophan. A D gene is named only where the DNA matches it firmly. Size values are once, few and many counts, or a class for expanded clones, and some rows have none.

j_call,d_call,clone_size,v_call,cdr3_length,cdr3_nt,cdr3_aa
TRBJ1-4,.,.,TRBV5-1,17,TGCGCCAGCAGCTTGTACGATTTAGGCGGATCGAATGAAAAACTGTTTTTT,CASSLYDLGGSNEKLFF
TRBJ2-1,.,.,TRBV6-5,11,TGTGCCAGCGGGTGGGGGAATGAGCAGTTCTTC,CASGWGNEQFF
TRBJ2-2,.,.,TRBV21-1,16,TGTGCCAGCATTTTCCCTCTAGCGGGGGGATGCGGGGAGCTGTTTTTT,CASIFPLAGGCGELFF
TRBJ2-5,TRBD2,.,TRBV30,13,TGTGCCTGGAGTGTAAGCGGGAAAGAGACCCAGTACTTC,CAWSVSGKETQYF
TRBJ2-1,TRBD2,.,TRBV5-1,16,TGCGCCAGCAGACTAGGACTAGCGGGAGCCTACAATGAGCAGTTCTTC,CASRLGLAGAYNEQFF
TRBJ2-7,TRBD1,.,TRBV13,16,TGTGCCAGCAGCCCACCCGGGACAGGGGGCATCTACGAGCAGTACTTC,CASSPPGTGGIYEQYF
TRBJ2-7,.,.,TRBV20-1,14,TGCAGTGCTGGCGCGGGCAGAAAGAGCGGCGAGCAGTACTTC,CSAGAGRKSGEQYF
TRBJ1-4,.,.,TRBV30,11,TGTGCCTGGGATGGGGGAGAAAAACTGTTTTTT,CAWDGGEKLFF
TRBJ2-3,TRBD2,few,TRBV5-1,17,TGCGCCAGCAGCTTGGGGGGGACTAGTAAATCTACAGATACGCAGTATTTT,CASSLGGTSKSTDTQYF
TRBJ2-5,.,few,TRBV20-1,15,TGCAGTGCTAGAGATCAAGGACGCCTAGGGGAGACCCAGTACTTC,CSARDQGRLGETQYF
TRBJ2-2,TRBD2,.,TRBV7-8,18,TGTGCCAGCAGCTTAAAGCGCCGCGGGCGGGGGGGCACCGGGGAGCTGTTTTTT,CASSLKRRGRGGTGELFF
TRBJ2-1,TRBD2,few,TRBV27,14,TGTGCCAGCCAAGTGCTAGCGGGGCGGGATGAGCAGTTCTTC,CASQVLAGRDEQFF
TRBJ2-5,.,few,TRBV25-1,13,TGTGCCAGCAGCTCAGCAGGAGGTCGGGCCCAGTACTTC,CASSSAGGRAQYF
TRBJ2-4,.,.,TRBV3-1,18,TGTGCCAGCAGCCAAGGGGGTCGGGGGAGGATCCAAATAGGCATTCAGTACTTC,CASSQGGRGRIQIGIQYF
TRBJ2-3,.,.,TRBV5-1,14,TGCGCCAGCAGCTTGTTGGAGGCTCGGGATACGCAGTATTTT,CASSLLEARDTQYF
TRBJ2-1,.,few,TRBV4-2,17,TGTGCCAGCAACCATCCGACTGATGGGGGCCTCTACAATGAGCAGTTCTTC,CASNHPTDGGLYNEQFF